This record covers a single T cell receptor (beta chain). TCRdb's copy holds only in-frame clones and misses some; the assay was immunoSEQ multiplex PCR. Here the sample spans roughly 5,100 clones, 55% to 75% being singletons. The sample comes from a study of early stage breast cancer tumors. Between the trimmed V and J ends, which lost 0 bases and 3 bases, there was a span of 17 bases. CDR3 size: 17 residues. Source material: breast tumor tissue. The chain joins TRBV6-7 to TRBJ1-1; D unresolved. TRBV6-7 is designated an ORF whose function remains uncertain. The source is a person aged 60 to 70 with breast cancer. CDR3 bases: TGTGCCAGCAGTTACTCGAGACGGGCTCCCCTGGACACTGAAGCTTTCTTT. Translated, it gives CASSYSRRAPLDTEAFF.